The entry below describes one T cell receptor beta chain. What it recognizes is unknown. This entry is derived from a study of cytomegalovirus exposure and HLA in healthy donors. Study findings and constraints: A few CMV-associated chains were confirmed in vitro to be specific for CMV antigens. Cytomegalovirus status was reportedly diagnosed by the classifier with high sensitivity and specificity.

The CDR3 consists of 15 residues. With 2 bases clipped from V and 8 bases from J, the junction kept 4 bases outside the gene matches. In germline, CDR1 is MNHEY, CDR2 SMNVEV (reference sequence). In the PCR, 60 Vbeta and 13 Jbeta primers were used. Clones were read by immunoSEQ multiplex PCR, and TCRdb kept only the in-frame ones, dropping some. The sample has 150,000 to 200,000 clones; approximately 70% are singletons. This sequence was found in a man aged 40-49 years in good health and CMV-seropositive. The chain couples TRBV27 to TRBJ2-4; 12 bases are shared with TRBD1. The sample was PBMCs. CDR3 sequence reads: CASSLGTGGADIQYF. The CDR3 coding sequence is TGTGCCAGCAGTTTAGGGACAGGGGGCGCGGACATTCAGTACTTC.